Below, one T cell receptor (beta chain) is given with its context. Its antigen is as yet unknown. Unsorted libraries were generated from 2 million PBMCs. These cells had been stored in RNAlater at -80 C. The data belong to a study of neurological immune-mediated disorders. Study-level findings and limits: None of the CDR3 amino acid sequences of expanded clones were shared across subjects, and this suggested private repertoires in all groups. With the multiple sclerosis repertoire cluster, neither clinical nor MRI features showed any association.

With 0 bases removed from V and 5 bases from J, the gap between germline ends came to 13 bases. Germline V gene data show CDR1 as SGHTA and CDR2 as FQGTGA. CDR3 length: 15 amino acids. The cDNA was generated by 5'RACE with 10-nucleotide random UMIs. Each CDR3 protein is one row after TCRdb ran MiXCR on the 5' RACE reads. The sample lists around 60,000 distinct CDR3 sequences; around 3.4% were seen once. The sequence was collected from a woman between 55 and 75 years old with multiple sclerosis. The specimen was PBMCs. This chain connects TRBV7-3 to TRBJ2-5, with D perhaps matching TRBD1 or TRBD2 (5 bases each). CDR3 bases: TGTGCCAGCAGCTTAACCGGGGCAGGGTCGGAGACCCAGTACTTC. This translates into CASSLTGAGSETQYF.